These 28 T cell receptor beta chains came from one sample sequenced in a study of blood T cell repertoires in COVID-19. The table came from immunoSEQ multiplex PCR; TCRdb's copy has only in-frame clones and leaves some out. Of fewer than 35,000 clones listed, roughly 87% were seen once; the top ten hold 28%. Sequenced: peripheral blood. The receptors shown here come from a man at least 80 years old with acute or convalescent COVID-19.

The J gene is TRBJ1-1, the V gene TRBV12-3 or TRBV12-4; the D is unclear. V lost 3 bases, J lost 7 bases, and 12 bases lay in between. CDR3 length: 13 amino acids. The CDR3: CASSLVQVNEAFF. CDR3 sequence (DNA): TGTGCCAGCAGTTTGGTCCAGGTTAATGAAGCTTTCTTT.

CDR3 in amino acids: CACREGGLNEQFF. The CDR3 DNA reads as TGTGCCTGTAGAGAGGGGGGGCTCAATGAGCAGTTCTTC. This chain connects TRBV30 to TRBJ2-1; weak D call: TRBD2 (7 bases). Germline V gene data show CDR1 as GTSNPN and CDR2 as SVGIG (reference sequence). This CDR3 comprises 13 residues. Trimming took 6 bases from V and 6 from J, leaving 15 bases between them.

J is TRBJ2-1 and V is TRBV19; 14 bases line up with TRBD2. The CDR3 is 19 amino acids. Unmatched junction bases numbered 11, after V lost 6 bases and J lost 1 base. Germline assignment: CDR1 LNHDA and CDR2 SQIVND (reference sequence). The CDR3 loop is CASREEGGTSGSSYNEQFF. As DNA, the CDR3 is TGTGCCAGTAGGGAGGAGGGAGGGACTAGCGGGAGTTCCTACAATGAGCAGTTCTTC. The entire variable domain, with the rest obtained from reference TRBV19 and TRBJ2-1, is as follows: DGGITQSPKYLFRKEGQNVTLSCEQNLNHDAMYWYRQDPGQGLRLIYYSQIVNDFQKGDIAEGYSVSREKKESFPLTVTSAQKNPTAFYLCASREEGGTSGSSYNEQFFGPGTRLTVL.

The chain recombines TRBV5-1 with TRBJ2-7; a possible D gene is TRBD2 (5 bases). The CDR3 has 15 amino acids. Trimming cost V 0 bases and J 5 bases, with 15 bases left between them. Germline V gene data show CDR1 as SGHRS and CDR2 as YFSETQ. The CDR3 DNA reads TGCGCCAGCAGCTTGGATCGGCGGGCGTCCCACGAGCAGTACTTC. It is translated as CASSLDRRASHEQYF. Combining the CDR3 with reference TRBV5-1 and TRBJ2-7 gives the whole variable domain KAGVTQTPRYLIKTRGQQVTLSCSPISGHRSVSWYQQTPGQGLQFLFEYFSETQRNKGNFPGRFSGRQFSNSRSEMNVSTLELGDSALYLCASSLDRRASHEQYFGPGTRLTVT.

This sequence joins TRBV10-3 and TRBJ1-2; 9 nucleotides line up with TRBD1. V shed 6 bases, J shed 0 bases, and the junction held 5 bases outside the gene matches. The CDR3 runs 15 residues. Germline CDR1 reads ENHRY; CDR2 reads SYGVKD. CDR3 in amino acids: CAISRDRDPNYGYTF. The CDR3 region has the DNA TGTGCCATCAGCCGGGACAGGGACCCTAACTATGGCTACACCTTC.

The gene calls are TRBV6-6 and TRBJ2-2; TRBD1 matches at 8 bases. Germline CDR1 is MNHNY and CDR2 is SVGAGI (reference sequence). With 5 bases clipped from V and 7 bases from J, the junction kept 3 bases outside the gene matches. The CDR3 is 13 residues long. This CDR3 reads CASSHGQGGELFF. The CDR3 nucleotides read TGTGCCAGCAGTCACGGACAGGGCGGGGAGCTGTTTTTT.

To note about this clone: The same CDR3 also results from other DNA sequences found in this sample. The V call is TRBV7-2, the J call TRBJ2-7, with unresolved D. The CDR3 covers 11 residues. Germline V gene data show CDR1 as SGHTA and CDR2 as FQGNSA. The V end lost 4 bases, the J end lost 3 bases, and 4 bases lay between the germline ends. The CDR3 is CASSSYYEQYF. CDR3 in DNA: TGTGCCAGCAGCTCCTACTACGAGCAGTACTTC.

V and J are TRBV6-6 and TRBJ2-7; D possibly corresponds to TRBD1 (6 bases). Germline CDR1 and CDR2: MNHNY and SVGAGI (reference sequence). V was clipped by 4 bases and J by 7 bases, with 14 bases between them. This CDR3 is built from 13 residues. In nucleotides, the CDR3 is TGTGCCAGCAGTTTAGGGGGTACCGGGGAGCAGTACTTC. Encoded protein: CASSLGGTGEQYF.

CDR3 bases: TGTGCCAGCAGCGAGGGAGGCTCAACTAATGAAAAACTGTTTTTT. Encoded protein: CASSEGGSTNEKLFF. The chain is built from TRBV7-9 and TRBJ1-4; D gene uncertain. Germline V gene sequence: CDR1 SEHNR, CDR2 FQNEAQ (reference sequence). The CDR3 runs to 15 residues. Trimming shortened V by 5 bases and J by 0 bases, and 10 bases separated the two germline ends.

The count of this clone is one. The V gene is TRBV19, the J gene TRBJ1-5; D remains ambiguous. Germline V gene sequence: CDR1 LNHDA, CDR2 SQIVND (reference sequence). This CDR3 region has 15 residues. Trimming left V 0 bases short and J 2 bases short, with 8 bases between. CDR3 amino acids: CASSIEGEGNQPQHF. The CDR3 bases are TGTGCCAGTAGTATAGAAGGAGAGGGCAATCAGCCCCAGCATTTT. The full variable domain, with the rest looked up from reference TRBV19 and TRBJ1-5, is DGGITQSPKYLFRKEGQNVTLSCEQNLNHDAMYWYRQDPGQGLRLIYYSQIVNDFQKGDIAEGYSVSREKKESFPLTVTSAQKNPTAFYLCASSIEGEGNQPQHFGDGTRLSIL.

V usage is TRBV6-4 and J usage is TRBJ1-6, with D tentatively TRBD1 (6 bases). The CDR3 runs 17 residues. CDR1 and CDR2 (germline): MRHNA, SNTAGT. V dropped 3 bases and J dropped 10 bases, with 22 bases sitting between them. The CDR3 region has the DNA TGTGCCAGCAGTGAGGGAACTGGGACAACGTCTTGCTCACCCCTCCACTTT. This encodes CASSEGTGTTSCSPLHF.

This clone was observed once. The chain is built from TRBV5-1 and TRBJ2-2; maybe TRBD2 (5 bases). CDR3 length: 16 residues. The ends were cut back, 0 bases at V and 3 bases at J, with 12 bases in the middle. The germline V gene encodes CDR1 SGHRS and CDR2 YFSETQ. CDR3 region: CASSLGPGMDTGELFF. For the CDR3, the DNA is TGCGCCAGCAGCTTGGGCCCGGGGATGGACACCGGGGAGCTGTTTTTT.

The chain carries TRBV7-9 and TRBJ2-2; 7 bases line up with TRBD1. The CDR3 covers 15 residues. Germline V lookup: CDR1 SEHNR, CDR2 FQNEAQ (reference sequence). V lost 1 base, J lost 5 bases, and 4 bases stayed unmatched. This chain's CDR3 is CASSLVAGGTGELFF. The CDR3 coding sequence is TGTGCCAGCAGCTTAGTGGCAGGGGGTACCGGGGAGCTGTTTTTT.

The chain links TRBV6-5 to TRBJ1-1; 8 nucleotides line up with TRBD1. Germline CDR1 and CDR2: MNHEY and SVGAGI. CDR3 length: 13 amino acids. J gave up 7 bases and V 5 bases, and 6 bases lay outside the gene matches. This CDR3 reads CASSTRQGSEAFF. CDR3 coding DNA: TGTGCCAGCAGTACCAGACAGGGGAGTGAAGCTTTCTTT.

A remark on this clone: The junction differs from germline at one of its ends, possibly a read error. The chain combines TRBV5-6 with TRBJ2-7, with 9 bases matching TRBD2. Germline V lookup: CDR1 SGHDT, CDR2 YYEEEE. The CDR3 has 15 amino acids. CDR3 sequence (DNA): TGTGCCAGCAGCTTGGGCGGGAGGGCCTCCCACGAGCAGTACTTC. Protein: CASSLGGRASHEQYF.

This chain links TRBV7-2 with TRBJ2-5; TRBD2 matches at 12 bases. This CDR3 comprises 15 residues. With 3 bases clipped from V and 5 bases from J, the junction kept 4 bases outside the gene matches. Germline values: CDR1 SGHTA, CDR2 FQGNSA. The chain's CDR3 is CASSLASGRAETQYF. CDR3 nucleotides: TGTGCCAGCAGCTTGGCTAGCGGGAGGGCCGAGACCCAGTACTTC.

The chain employs TRBV5-5 and TRBJ1-2; D might be TRBD1 (5 bases). V gave up 4 bases and J gave up 8 bases, with 27 bases separating them. This CDR3 comprises 17 residues. Germline values: CDR1 SGHKS, CDR2 YYEKEE (reference sequence). The CDR3 loop is CASSPGEGTVRIRGYTF. The CDR3 region has the DNA TGTGCCAGCAGCCCCGGGGAGGGGACGGTTCGAATCCGCGGCTACACCTTC.

J is TRBJ1-2 and V is TRBV4-1; 8 bases line up with TRBD1. From germline, CDR1 is MGHRA and CDR2 YSYEKL. This CDR3 spans 16 amino acids. V lost 0 bases and J lost 3; bases outside the gene matches: 6. The CDR3 loop is CASSQDQGAGYYGYTF. The CDR3 DNA sequence: TGCGCCAGCAGCCAAGATCAGGGGGCGGGGTACTATGGCTACACCTTC.

This clone was picked up one time. V usage is TRBV3-1 (or the pseudogene TRBV3-2) and J usage is TRBJ1-5, with a tentative D call TRBD1 (6 bases). This CDR3 has 15 residues. Trimming took off 0 bases at V and 3 bases at J, with 9 bases between the two ends. Germline loops: CDR1 LGHDT, CDR2 YNNKEL (reference sequence). The CDR3 DNA sequence: TGTGCCAGCAGCCAAGATGGGACAAACAATCAGCCCCAGCATTTT. Translated: CASSQDGTNNQPQHF.

The chain carries TRBV28 and TRBJ1-2, with a tentative D call TRBD1 (6 bases). The germline V gene has CDR1 MDHEN and CDR2 SYDVKM. This CDR3 has 14 residues. Trimming removed 8 bases from V and 6 bases from J, with 19 bases in between. For the CDR3, the DNA is TGTGCCAGCCGGGTGGGGGCAGGGAGGGATGGCTACACCTTC. Protein sequence: CASRVGAGRDGYTF.

This rearrangement joins TRBV6-5 to TRBJ1-2, with D hard to call. This CDR3 is built from 13 residues. V was cut by 4 bases and J by 7 bases, with 13 bases left in between. Germline V gene data show CDR1 as MNHEY and CDR2 as SVGAGI. The CDR3 loop reads CASSSQGGRGYTF. For the CDR3, the DNA is TGTGCCAGCAGTTCCCAAGGAGGGCGTGGCTACACCTTC.

This chain links TRBV7-2 with TRBJ1-5; TRBD1 matches at 9 bases. V shed 5 bases, J shed 1 base, and the junction held 9 bases outside the gene matches. Looked up from germline, CDR1 is SGHTA and CDR2 is FQGNSA. The CDR3 spans 17 residues. In DNA, the CDR3 is TGTGCCAGCAGCCCTGGGACAGGGCTGGGGAGCAATCAGCCCCAGCATTTT. Translation: CASSPGTGLGSNQPQHF.

This clone was counted once. The gene calls are TRBV28 and TRBJ2-2; 9 bases are shared with TRBD2. Per germline, CDR1 MDHEN and CDR2 SYDVKM. The CDR3 consists of 16 residues. The junction had 6 bases not matched to a gene; V was cut back by 1 base and J by 6 bases. This chain's CDR3 is CASSLLPTSGSGELFF. The CDR3 DNA reads TGTGCCAGCAGTTTATTACCGACTAGCGGTTCCGGGGAGCTGTTTTTT.

This clone has a handful of counts. As DNA, the CDR3 is TGTGCCAGTAGTCGTGCTAGCGGGAAATACAATGAGCAGTTCTTC. Translating gives CASSRASGKYNEQFF. The gene calls are TRBV19 and TRBJ2-1, with 9 bases that match TRBD2. With V trimmed by 5 bases and J by 4 bases, 6 bases remained unmatched. CDR3 length: 15 amino acids. The germline V gene has CDR1 LNHDA and CDR2 SQIVND (reference sequence).

This clone was detected only once. This sequence joins TRBV27 and TRBJ1-2; D is perhaps TRBD1 (6 bases). CDR3 length: 12 amino acids. CDR1 and CDR2 (germline): MNHEY, SMNVEV (reference sequence). V dropped 5 bases and J dropped 8 bases, with 12 bases sitting between them. The CDR3 reads CASSRTGRGYTF. The CDR3 DNA reads as TGTGCCAGCAGTCGTACAGGGCGCGGCTACACCTTC.

A single count supports this clone. This chain uses TRBV7-9 with TRBJ2-7; no firm D call. Trimming cost V 1 base and J 0 bases, with 7 bases left between them. Germline-derived CDR1 and CDR2 are SEHNR and FQNEAQ (reference sequence). The CDR3 extends over 14 amino acids. The CDR3 loop is CASSLGQVSYEQYF. The CDR3 nucleotides read TGTGCCAGCAGCTTAGGGCAGGTCTCCTACGAGCAGTACTTC.

The J gene is TRBJ2-1, the V gene TRBV5-4; D may be TRBD1 (6 bases). Germline loops: CDR1 SGHNT, CDR2 YYREEE (reference sequence). The CDR3 extends over 16 amino acids. Trimming took 0 bases from V and 3 from J, leaving 13 bases between them. The CDR3 bases are TGTGCCAGCAGCTTGGGGGGGCAACAGGGCTACAATGAGCAGTTCTTC. It is translated as CASSLGGQQGYNEQFF.

The genes are TRBV19 and TRBJ1-3; a possible D gene is TRBD1 (5 bases). The CDR3 is 17 residues long. The V and J ends lost 4 bases and 0 bases respectively, with 16 bases between them. The germline V gene encodes CDR1 LNHDA and CDR2 SQIVND (reference sequence). The CDR3 bases are TGTGCCAGTAGTACCCTTTGGGGCACCAGCTCTGGAAACACCATATATTTT. Its protein product is CASSTLWGTSSGNTIYF. The entire variable domain, with the rest obtained from reference TRBV19 and TRBJ1-3, is as follows: DGGITQSPKYLFRKEGQNVTLSCEQNLNHDAMYWYRQDPGQGLRLIYYSQIVNDFQKGDIAEGYSVSREKKESFPLTVTSAQKNPTAFYLCASSTLWGTSSGNTIYFGEGSWLTVV.